The clone carrying this TCR beta chain was recorded a few times. This sample is drawn from a study of patients and donors after allogeneic stem cell transplantation. TCRdb fed the RT-PCR reads into MiXCR, producing one record per CDR3 protein. Among fewer than 500,000 distinct CDR3 sequences listed, more than 15% were seen once. This CDR3 is built from 14 residues. CDR1 is DFQATT, CDR2 SNEGSKA, per germline (reference sequence). With V trimmed by 5 bases and J by 3 bases, 9 bases remained unmatched. The sequencing input was blood, either unsorted or a sorted T cell fraction (not recorded which). This TCR was recovered from a human donor who was either an allogeneic HSCT recipient or a stem cell or donor lymphocyte infusion donor (not recorded which). It is not recorded whose cells these are; they may come from a transplant donor. The chain joins TRBV20-1 to TRBJ2-5; 7 nucleotides line up with TRBD2. CDR3 in DNA: TGCAGTGCTTCCTCGGGGACTAAAAAAGAGACCCAGTACTTC. It translates to CSASSGTKKETQYF.